This T cell receptor (beta chain) is from a study of OX40 agonist ivuxolimab in advanced cancers. Overall study: From 23 to 79 years was the age range, with a mean of roughly 64 years, and over 80% were male.

Enrollment shut out patients with autoimmune disease history or systemic immunosuppression. The data were produced by immunoSEQ multiplex PCR, yet TCRdb's version contains in-frame clones alone and is incomplete. The sample holds roughly 76,000 clones, 86% seen once. CDR1 is SQVTM, CDR2 ANQGSEA, per germline. The CDR3 is 12 amino acids. V lost 7 bases and J lost 5, with 11 bases in between. The source of this sequence is an adult with an advanced solid tumor such as melanoma, head and neck, liver or kidney cancer. The sequencing here drew on CD4+ or CD8+ T cells sorted from blood, taken in a trial of the OX40 agonist ivuxolimab. The chain employs TRBV29-1 and TRBJ2-2; maybe TRBD2 (5 bases). In DNA, the CDR3 is TGCAGCGCCTTTCGAGGGACCGGGGAGCTGTTTTTT. Translating gives CSAFRGTGELFF.